The T cell receptor (beta chain) described here comes from a study of cytomegalovirus exposure and HLA in healthy donors (dated by TCRdb to 2015 to 2018). About the study as a whole: According to a later analysis, the roughly 120 validation repertoires were produced on the same platform as the roughly 720 repertoires of the first cohort. A separate validation cohort of roughly 110 different subjects was used in addition to the approximately 640-subject first cohort. The study aimed to test whether cataloging public T cell receptors could reveal signatures of past pathogen exposure. To predict cytomegalovirus infection status, the study combined high-throughput TCR immunosequencing, statistical association of individual TCRs with disease status, and machine learning. The research as a whole found: In both the original and validation cohorts, the classifier was reported to diagnose cytomegalovirus status with high specificity and sensitivity. The study listed approximately 150 TCR beta chains as associated with cytomegalovirus. It was suggested by the authors that the approach could potentially be generalized to other disease states and immunological phenotypes. Of the cluster scores, about 94% were above 0 in a later analysis, which found that TCRs clustered in the first cohort also tended to co-occur in the 110 or so validation repertoires. Across donors, most TCR sequences were observed very rarely, whereas some public TCRs were present in many individuals. In vitro tests confirmed that three of the cytomegalovirus-associated TCR beta chains recognize cytomegalovirus antigens. All 120 or so repertoires were used to score co-occurrence in the validation cohort in a later analysis, because that analysis had no HLA typing for the cohort.

Concerning this clone: What this receptor recognizes is not known. No per-base quality is available; no much larger clone lies one base away.

Donors formed part of the validation cohort, which comprised 120 subjects and was distinct from the first cohort of 690 or so subjects. Library generation was performed with the immunoSEQ multiplex PCR assay. The authors' pipeline ran thus. A statistical classification framework was developed to diagnose cytomegalovirus status using the catalog of TCR beta chain sequences. Entries here come from immuneACCESS through TCRdb and include only in-frame sequences with V and J called. Some clones fail to appear in such tables; in the studies checked, an unresolved V gene covers under half of the shortfall, and the cause of the remainder is unknown. That table gives V, J and clone size, and the DNA gave D and trimming. The sample contains fewer than 250,000 clones, more than 75% of them found a single time. The top ten hold more than 1.4% of the sample. The CDR3 covers 11 residues, taking in both the cysteine and the phenylalanine. The DNA shown is the 33-base CDR3, in frame from base 1. V is shortened by 3 bases, J by 6 bases, and the region joining them spans 8 bases. CDR1 SQVTM and CDR2 ANQGSEA are derived from the germline V gene.

The material sequenced was PBMCs. The rearrangement combines TRBV29-1 with TRBJ1-2, with TRBD1 perhaps the D gene, on 5 matching bases. This TCR was sampled from a woman aged 18-29 years in good health and CMV-seronegative. The nucleotide sequence reads TGCAGCGTTGACAGGGATAATGGCTACACCTTC. Its amino acids are CSVDRDNGYTF.